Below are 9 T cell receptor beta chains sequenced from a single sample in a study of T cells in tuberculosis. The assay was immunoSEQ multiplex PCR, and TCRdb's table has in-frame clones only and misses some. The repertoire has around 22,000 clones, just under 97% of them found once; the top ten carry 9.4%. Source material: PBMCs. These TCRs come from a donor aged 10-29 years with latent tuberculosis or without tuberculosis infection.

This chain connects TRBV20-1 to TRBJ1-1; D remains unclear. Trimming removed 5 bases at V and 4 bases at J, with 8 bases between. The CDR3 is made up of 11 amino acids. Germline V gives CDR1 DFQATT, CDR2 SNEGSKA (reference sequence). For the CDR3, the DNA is TGCAGTGCTCGCGCGGTCACTGAAGCTTTCTTT. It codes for CSARAVTEAFF.

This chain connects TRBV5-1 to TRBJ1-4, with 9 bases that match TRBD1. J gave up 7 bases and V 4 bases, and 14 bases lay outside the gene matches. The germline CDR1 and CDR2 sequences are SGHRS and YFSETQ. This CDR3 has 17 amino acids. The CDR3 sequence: CASSPYRDRASSEKLFF. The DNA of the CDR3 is TGCGCCAGCAGCCCGTATCGGGACAGGGCAAGTAGTGAAAAACTGTTTTTT.

The CDR3 bases are TGTGCCAGCAGCCAAGTTACCGGGGGGGCCACAGATACGCAGTATTTT. Translation gives CASSQVTGGATDTQYF. The chain is built from TRBV4-2 and TRBJ2-3; 8 nucleotides agree with TRBD2. CDR3 length: 16 amino acids. CDR1 and CDR2 (germline): LGHNA, YNFKEQ. V shed 1 base, J shed 2 bases, and the junction held 5 bases outside the gene matches.

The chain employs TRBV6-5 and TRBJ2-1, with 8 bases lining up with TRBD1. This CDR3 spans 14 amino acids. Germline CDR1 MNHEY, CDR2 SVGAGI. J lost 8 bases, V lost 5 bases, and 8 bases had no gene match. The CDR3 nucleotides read TGTGCCAGCAGTCGACAGGGGAAGGAAGATGAGCAGTTCTTC. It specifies CASSRQGKEDEQFF.

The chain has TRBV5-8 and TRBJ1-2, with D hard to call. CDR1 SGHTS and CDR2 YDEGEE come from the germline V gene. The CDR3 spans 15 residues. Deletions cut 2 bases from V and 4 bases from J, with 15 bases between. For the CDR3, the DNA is TGTGCCAGCAGCTTTTTTTCTCGGGGAACCTATGGCTACACCTTC. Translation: CASSFFSRGTYGYTF.

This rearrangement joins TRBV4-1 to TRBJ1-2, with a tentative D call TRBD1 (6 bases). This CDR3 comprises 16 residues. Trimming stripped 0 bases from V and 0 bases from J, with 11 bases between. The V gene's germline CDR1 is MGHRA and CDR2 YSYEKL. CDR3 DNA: TGCGCCAGCAGCCAAGATTTGGCAGGGGCTAACTATGGCTACACCTTC. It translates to CASSQDLAGANYGYTF.

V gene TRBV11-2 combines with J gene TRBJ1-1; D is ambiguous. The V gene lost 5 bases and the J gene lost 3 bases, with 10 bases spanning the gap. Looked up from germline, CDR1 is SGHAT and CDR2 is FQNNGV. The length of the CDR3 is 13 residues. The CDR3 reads CASSPAGHTEAFF. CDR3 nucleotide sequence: TGTGCCAGCAGCCCAGCAGGCCACACTGAAGCTTTCTTT.

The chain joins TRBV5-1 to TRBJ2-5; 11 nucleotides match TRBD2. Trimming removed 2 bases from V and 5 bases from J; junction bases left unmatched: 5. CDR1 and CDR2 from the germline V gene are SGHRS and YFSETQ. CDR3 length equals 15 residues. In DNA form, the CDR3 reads TGCGCCAGCAGCTTTACTAGCGGGGGCGGGGAGACCCAGTACTTC. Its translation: CASSFTSGGGETQYF.

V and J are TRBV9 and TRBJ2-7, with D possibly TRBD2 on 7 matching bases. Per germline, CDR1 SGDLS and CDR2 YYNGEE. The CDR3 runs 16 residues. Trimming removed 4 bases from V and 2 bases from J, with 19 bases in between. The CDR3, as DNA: TGTGCCAGCAGCCTTGGGGGGGCAGCGCCTACCTACGAGCAGTACTTC. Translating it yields CASSLGGAAPTYEQYF.